The text below deals with one TCR beta chain. Its specificity is not known. This CDR3 is 18 amino acids long. Germline lookup yields CDR1 LNHDA and CDR2 SQIVND (reference sequence). This record belongs to a study of T cell clusters in autoimmune cytopenias. Study findings and constraints: The T cell clusters came from computational analysis alone and lack functional validation. Healthy donors had roughly 3.2-fold more exclusive TRB clusters than active autoimmune hepatitis patients. TRB repertoire shifts in secondary cytopenia and chronic lymphocytic leukemia mostly reflected lymphoma, not autoimmunity.

TRB rearrangements were amplified by touch-down multiplex PCR with mixed TRB-A/B primers. Each CDR3 protein gets one entry in TCRdb, which reprocessed the multiplex PCR reads and gives no DNA. This table holds some 15,000 distinct CDR3 sequences. Each sample's input was 200 to 300 ng genomic DNA, 40,000 or so genome equivalents. Separately, the same data were catalogued under a study of T cell repertoires in aging, cancer and after chemotherapy. As reported in that work: Compared with age-matched healthy donors, untreated hematological or solid cancer patients showed higher blood TCR clonality.

The sequence derives from a human donor in good health. Sequencing was performed on peripheral blood. The rearrangement links TRBV19 to TRBJ1-3; TCRdb picks TRBD1, but there is no DNA to check that call. CDR3 sequence: CASSMGQGAPRPGNTIYF.